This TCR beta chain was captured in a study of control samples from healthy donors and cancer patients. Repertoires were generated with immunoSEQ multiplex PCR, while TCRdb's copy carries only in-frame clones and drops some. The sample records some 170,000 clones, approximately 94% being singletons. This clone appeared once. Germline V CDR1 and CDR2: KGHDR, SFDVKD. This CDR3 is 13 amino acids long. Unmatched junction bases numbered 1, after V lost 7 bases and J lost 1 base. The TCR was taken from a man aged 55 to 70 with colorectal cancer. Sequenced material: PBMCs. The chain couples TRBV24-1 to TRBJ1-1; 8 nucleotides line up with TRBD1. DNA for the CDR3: TGTGCCACCAGGGACAGGGCGAACACTGAAGCTTTCTTT. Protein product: CATRDRANTEAFF.